The source of this T cell receptor beta chain is a study of T cells in Graves' hyperthyroidism and ophthalmopathy. About the study: Peripheral blood sampling occurred at initial diagnosis, before any treatment. Study-wide findings and caveats: Model output signaled ophthalmopathy a median 6.5 months ahead of onset. Researchers report that a 13 V-J model separated ophthalmopathy from stable hyperthyroidism.

The V gene end was trimmed by 0 bases and the J gene end by 7 bases; junction bases not matched to a gene: 6. CDR3 length equals 15 residues. The germline V gene encodes CDR1 KGHSH and CDR2 LQKENI. Amplified TCR beta CDR3 regions derived from RNA transcripts. TCR CDR3 underwent first-round RT-PCR with the HTBI primer set. One entry per CDR3 protein results from TCRdb running MiXCR on the multiplex PCR reads. Of 700,000 to 950,000 distinct CDR3 sequences listed, 30% to 40% were seen once; the top ten hold less than 35%. Orbital computed tomography, thyroid ultrasound, serum thyroxine and TRAb, and clinical symptoms together informed the diagnoses. There are a few counts of this clonotype. Its antigen is still unknown.

The sequenced sample was blood. This TCR was sampled from a woman in her thirties or forties with Graves' hyperthyroidism. This chain uses TRBV18 with TRBJ2-5, with 9 positions matching TRBD1. CDR3 bases: TGTGCCAGCTCACCACCCCCGGGACAGGGAGTGACCCAGTACTTC. It translates to CASSPPPGQGVTQYF.